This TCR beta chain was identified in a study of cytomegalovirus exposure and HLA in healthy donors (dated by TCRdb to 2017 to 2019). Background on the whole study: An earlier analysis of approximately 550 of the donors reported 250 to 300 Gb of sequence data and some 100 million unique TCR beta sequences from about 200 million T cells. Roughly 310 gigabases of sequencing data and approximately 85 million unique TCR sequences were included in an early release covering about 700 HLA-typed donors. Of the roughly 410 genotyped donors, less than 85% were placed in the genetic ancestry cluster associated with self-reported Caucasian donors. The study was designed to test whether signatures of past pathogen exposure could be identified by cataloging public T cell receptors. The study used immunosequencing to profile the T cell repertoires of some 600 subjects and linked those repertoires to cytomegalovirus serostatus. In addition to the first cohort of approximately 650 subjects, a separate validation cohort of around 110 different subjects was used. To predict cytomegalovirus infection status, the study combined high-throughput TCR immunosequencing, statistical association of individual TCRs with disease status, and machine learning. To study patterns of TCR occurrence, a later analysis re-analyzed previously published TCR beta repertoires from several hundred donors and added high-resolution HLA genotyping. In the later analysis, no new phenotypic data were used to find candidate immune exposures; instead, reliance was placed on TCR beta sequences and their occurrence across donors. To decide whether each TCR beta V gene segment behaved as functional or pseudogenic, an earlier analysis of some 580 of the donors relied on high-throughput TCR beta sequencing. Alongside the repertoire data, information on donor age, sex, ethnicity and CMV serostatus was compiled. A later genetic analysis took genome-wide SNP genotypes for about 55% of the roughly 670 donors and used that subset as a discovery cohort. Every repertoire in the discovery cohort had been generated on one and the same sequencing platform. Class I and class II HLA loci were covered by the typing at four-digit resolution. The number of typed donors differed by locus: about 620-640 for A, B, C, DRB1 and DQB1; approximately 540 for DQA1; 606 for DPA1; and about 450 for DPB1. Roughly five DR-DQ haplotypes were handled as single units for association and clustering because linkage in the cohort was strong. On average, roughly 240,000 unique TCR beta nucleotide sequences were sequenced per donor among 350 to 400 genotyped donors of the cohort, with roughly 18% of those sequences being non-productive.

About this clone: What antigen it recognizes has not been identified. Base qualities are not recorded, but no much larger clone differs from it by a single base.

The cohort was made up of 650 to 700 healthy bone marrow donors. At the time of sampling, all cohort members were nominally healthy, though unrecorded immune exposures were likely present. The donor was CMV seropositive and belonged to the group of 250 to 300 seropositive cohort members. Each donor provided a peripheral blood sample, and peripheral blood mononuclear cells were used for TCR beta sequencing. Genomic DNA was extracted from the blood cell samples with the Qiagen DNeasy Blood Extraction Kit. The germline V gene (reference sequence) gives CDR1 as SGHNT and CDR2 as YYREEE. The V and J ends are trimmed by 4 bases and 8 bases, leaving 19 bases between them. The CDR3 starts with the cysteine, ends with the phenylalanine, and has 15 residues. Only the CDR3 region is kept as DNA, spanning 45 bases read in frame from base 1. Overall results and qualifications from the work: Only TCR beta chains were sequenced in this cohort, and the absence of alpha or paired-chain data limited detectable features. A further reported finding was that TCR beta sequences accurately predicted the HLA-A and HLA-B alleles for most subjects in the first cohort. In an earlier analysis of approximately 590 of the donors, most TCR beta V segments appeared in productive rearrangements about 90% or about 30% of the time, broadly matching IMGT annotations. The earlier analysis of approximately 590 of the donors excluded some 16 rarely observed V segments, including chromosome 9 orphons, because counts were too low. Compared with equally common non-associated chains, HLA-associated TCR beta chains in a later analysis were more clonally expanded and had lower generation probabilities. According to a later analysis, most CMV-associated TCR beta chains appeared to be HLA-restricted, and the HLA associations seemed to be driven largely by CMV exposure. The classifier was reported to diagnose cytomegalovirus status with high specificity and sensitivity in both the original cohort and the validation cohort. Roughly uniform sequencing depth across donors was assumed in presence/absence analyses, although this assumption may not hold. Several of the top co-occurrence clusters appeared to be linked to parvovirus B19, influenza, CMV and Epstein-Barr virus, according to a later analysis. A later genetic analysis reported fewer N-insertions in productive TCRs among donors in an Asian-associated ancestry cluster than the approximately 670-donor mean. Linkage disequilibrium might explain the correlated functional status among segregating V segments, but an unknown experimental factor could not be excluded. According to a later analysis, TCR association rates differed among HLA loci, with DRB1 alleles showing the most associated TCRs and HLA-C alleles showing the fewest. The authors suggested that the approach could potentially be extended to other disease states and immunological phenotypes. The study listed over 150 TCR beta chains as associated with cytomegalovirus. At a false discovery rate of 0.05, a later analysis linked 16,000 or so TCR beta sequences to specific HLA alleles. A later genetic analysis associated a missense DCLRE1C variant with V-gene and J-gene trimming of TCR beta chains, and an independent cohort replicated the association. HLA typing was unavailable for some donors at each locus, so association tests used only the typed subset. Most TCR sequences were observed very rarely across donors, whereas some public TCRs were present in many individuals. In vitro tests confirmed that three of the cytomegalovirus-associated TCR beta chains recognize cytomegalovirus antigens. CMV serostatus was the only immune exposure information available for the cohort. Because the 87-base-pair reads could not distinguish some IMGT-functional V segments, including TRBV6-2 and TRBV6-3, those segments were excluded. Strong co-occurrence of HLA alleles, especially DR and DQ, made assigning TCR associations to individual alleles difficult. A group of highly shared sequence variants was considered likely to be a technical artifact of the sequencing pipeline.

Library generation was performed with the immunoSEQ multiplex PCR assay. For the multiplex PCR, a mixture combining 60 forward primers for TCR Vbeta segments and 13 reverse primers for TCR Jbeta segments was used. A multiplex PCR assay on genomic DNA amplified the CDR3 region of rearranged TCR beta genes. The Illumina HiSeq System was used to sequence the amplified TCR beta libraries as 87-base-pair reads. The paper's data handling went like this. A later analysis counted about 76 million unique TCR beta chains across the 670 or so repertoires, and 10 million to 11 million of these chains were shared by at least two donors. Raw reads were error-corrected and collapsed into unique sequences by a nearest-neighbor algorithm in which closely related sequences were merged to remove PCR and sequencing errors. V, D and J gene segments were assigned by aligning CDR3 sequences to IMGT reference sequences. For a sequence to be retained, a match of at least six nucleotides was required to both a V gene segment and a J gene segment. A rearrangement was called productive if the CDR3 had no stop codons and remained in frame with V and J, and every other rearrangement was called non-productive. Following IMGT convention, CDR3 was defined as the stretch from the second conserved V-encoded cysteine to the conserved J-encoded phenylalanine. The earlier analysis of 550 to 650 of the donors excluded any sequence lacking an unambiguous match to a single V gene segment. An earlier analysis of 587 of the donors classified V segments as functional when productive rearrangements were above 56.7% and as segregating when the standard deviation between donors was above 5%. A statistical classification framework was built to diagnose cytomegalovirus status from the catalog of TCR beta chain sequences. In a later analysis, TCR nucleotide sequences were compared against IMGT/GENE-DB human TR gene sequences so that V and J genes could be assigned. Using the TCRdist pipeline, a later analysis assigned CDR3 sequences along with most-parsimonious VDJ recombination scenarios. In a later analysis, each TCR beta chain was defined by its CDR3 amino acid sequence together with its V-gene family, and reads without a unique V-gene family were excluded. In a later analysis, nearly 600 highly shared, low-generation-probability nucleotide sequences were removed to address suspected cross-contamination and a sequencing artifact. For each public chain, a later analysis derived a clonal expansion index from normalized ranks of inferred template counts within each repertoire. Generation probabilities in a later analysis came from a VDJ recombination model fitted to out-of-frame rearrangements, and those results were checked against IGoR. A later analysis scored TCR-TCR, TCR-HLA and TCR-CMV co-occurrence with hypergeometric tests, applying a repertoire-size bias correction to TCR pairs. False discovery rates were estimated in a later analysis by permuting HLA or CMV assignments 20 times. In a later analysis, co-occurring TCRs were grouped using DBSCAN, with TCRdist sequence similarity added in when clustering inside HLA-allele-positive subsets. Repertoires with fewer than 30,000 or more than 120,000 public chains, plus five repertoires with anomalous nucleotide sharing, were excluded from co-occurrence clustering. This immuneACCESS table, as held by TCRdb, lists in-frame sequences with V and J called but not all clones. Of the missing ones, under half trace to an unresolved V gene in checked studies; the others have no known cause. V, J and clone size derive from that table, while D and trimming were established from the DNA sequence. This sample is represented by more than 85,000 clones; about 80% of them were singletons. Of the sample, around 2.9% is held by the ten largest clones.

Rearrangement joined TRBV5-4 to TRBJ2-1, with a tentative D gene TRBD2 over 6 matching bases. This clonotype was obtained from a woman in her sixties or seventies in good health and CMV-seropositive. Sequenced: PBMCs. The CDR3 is CASSPSSGSFYEQFF. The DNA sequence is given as TGTGCCAGCAGCCCCTCTTCCGGGAGTTTCTATGAGCAGTTCTTC.